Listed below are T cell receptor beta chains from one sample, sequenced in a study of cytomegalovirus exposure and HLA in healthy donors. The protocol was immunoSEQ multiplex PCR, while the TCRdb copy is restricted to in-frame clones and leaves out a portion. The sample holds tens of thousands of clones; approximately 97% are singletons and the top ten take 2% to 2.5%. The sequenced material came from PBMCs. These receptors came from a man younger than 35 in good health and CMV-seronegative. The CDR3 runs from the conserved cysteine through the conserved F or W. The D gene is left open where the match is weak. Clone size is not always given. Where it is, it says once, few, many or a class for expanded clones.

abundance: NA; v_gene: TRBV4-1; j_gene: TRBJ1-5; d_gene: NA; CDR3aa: CASSRSPGMIGQPQHF; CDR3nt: TGCGCCAGCAGTAGATCTCCAGGGATGATAGGGCAGCCCCAGCATTTT
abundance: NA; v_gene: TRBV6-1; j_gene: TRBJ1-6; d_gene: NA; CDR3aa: CASSDKSSRSPLHF; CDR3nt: TGTGCCAGCAGTGATAAGTCATCCCGGTCACCCCTCCACTTT
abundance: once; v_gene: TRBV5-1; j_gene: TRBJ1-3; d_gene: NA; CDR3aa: CASRPDRASGNTIYF; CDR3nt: TGCGCCAGCAGACCCGACAGAGCCTCTGGAAACACCATATATTTT
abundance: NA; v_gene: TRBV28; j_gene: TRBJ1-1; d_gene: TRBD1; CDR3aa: CASSVTGGRTEAFF; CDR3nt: TGTGCCAGCAGTGTAACAGGGGGGCGCACTGAAGCTTTCTTT
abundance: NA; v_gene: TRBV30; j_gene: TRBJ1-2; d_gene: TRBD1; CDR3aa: CAWSWTGGATDGYTF; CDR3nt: TGTGCCTGGAGTTGGACAGGGGGCGCAACGGATGGCTACACCTTC
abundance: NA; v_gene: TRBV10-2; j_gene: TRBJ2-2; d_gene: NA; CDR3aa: CASSPSRGTGELFF; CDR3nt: TGCGCCAGCAGTCCGTCCAGGGGTACCGGGGAGCTGTTTTTT
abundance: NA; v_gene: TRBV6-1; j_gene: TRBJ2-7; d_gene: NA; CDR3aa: CASSERGLTYEQYF; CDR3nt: TGTGCCAGCAGTGAAAGGGGCCTAACCTACGAGCAGTACTTC
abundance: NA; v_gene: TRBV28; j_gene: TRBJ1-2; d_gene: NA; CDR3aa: CASTPQRRGLYGYTF; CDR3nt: TGTGCCAGCACTCCTCAACGGCGTGGACTTTATGGCTACACCTTC
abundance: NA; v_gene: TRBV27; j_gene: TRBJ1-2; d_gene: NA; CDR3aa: CASSLGANYGYTF; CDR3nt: TGTGCCAGCAGTTTGGGAGCTAACTATGGCTACACCTTC
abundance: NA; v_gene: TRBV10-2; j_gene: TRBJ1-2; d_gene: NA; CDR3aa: CASNPGVWSYGYTF; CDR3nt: TGCGCCAGCAACCCGGGAGTTTGGAGCTATGGCTACACCTTC
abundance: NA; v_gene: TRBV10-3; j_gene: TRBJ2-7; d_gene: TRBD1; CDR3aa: CAIHPGQGGYEQYF; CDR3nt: TGTGCCATCCACCCGGGACAGGGTGGCTACGAGCAGTACTTC
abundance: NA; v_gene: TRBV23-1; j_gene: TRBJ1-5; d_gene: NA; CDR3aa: CASSQVIPVKGVNQPQHF; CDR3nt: TGCGCCAGCAGTCAAGTTATCCCGGTAAAGGGGGTTAATCAGCCCCAGCATTTT
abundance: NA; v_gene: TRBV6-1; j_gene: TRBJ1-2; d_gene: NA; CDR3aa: CASSDPGSLNYGYTF; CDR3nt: TGTGCCAGCAGTGATCCGGGAAGCCTGAACTATGGCTACACCTTC
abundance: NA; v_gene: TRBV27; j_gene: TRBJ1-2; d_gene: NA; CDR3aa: CASKKEWSNYGYTF; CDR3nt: TGTGCCAGCAAGAAGGAGTGGTCTAACTATGGCTACACCTTC
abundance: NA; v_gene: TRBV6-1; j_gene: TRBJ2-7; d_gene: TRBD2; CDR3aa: CASSEYLLAGAYEQYF; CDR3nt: TGTGCCAGCAGTGAATATCTACTAGCGGGAGCCTACGAGCAGTACTTC
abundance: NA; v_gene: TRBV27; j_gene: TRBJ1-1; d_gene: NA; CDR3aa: CASSFLGGTEAFF; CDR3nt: TGTGCCAGCAGTTTTTTGGGGGGCACTGAAGCTTTCTTT
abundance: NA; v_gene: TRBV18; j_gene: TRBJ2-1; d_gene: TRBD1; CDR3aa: CASSPAGDRGGNEQFF; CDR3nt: TGTGCCAGCTCACCCGCGGGGGACAGGGGCGGGAATGAGCAGTTCTTC
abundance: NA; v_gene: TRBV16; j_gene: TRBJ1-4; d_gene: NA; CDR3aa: CASSPGGLNEKLFF; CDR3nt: TGTGCCAGCAGCCCGGGAGGTCTTAATGAAAAACTGTTTTTT
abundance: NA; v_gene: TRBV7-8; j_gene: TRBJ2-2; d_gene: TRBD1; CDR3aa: CASSLPKTGDRTGELFF; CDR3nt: TGTGCCAGCAGCTTACCTAAAACAGGGGATAGGACCGGGGAGCTGTTTTTT
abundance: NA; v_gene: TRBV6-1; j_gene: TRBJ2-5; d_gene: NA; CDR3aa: CATRGQETQYF; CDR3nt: TGTGCCACCCGAGGGCAGGAGACCCAGTACTTC
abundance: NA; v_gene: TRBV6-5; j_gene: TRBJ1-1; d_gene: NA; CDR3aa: CASSYRGQTSEAFF; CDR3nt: TGTGCCAGCAGTTACCGAGGACAGACCAGTGAAGCTTTCTTT
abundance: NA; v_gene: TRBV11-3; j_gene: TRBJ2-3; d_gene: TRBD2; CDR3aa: CASSLGTSGRAGDTQYF; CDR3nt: TGTGCCAGCAGCTTGGGGACTAGCGGGAGGGCCGGGGATACGCAGTATTTT
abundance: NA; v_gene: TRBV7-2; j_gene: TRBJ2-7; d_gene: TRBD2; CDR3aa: CASSSGLAGPYEQYF; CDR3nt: TGTGCCAGCAGCTCGGGACTAGCGGGCCCCTACGAGCAGTACTTC
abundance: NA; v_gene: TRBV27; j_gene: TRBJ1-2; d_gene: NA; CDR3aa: CASSLSPGGSGYTF; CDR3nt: TGTGCCAGCAGTTTATCCCCGGGGGGAAGTGGCTACACCTTC
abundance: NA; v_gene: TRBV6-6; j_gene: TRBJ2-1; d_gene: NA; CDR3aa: CASSKQYNEQFF; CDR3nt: TGTGCCAGCAGTAAACAATACAATGAGCAGTTCTTC
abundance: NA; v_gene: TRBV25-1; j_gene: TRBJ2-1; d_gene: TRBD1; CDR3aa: CASSEGQGVNEQFF; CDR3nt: TGTGCCAGCAGTGAAGGACAGGGGGTCAATGAGCAGTTCTTC
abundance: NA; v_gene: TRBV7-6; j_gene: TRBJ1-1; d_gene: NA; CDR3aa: CASSLAGRGEAFF; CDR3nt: TGTGCCAGCAGCTTAGCGGGGAGGGGTGAAGCTTTCTTT
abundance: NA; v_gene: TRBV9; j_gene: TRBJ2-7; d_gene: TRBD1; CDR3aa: CASSSAGQGGSHEQYF; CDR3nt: TGTGCTAGCAGCTCAGCAGGACAGGGAGGCTCCCACGAGCAGTACTTC
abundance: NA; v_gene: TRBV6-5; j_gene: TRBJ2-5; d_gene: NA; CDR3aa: CASTDTVETQYF; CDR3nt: TGTGCCAGCACCGACACCGTAGAGACCCAGTACTTC
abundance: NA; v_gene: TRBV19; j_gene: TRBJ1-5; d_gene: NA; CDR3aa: CASDSREGQPQHF; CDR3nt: TGTGCCAGTGATAGCAGGGAAGGTCAGCCCCAGCATTTT
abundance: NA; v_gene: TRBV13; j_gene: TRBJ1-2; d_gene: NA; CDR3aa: CASSPSGDGYTF; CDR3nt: TGTGCCAGCAGCCCTAGCGGAGATGGCTACACCTTC
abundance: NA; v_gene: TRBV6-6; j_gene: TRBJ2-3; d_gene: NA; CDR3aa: CASSYSSKPDTQYF; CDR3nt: TGTGCCAGCAGTTACTCGAGTAAACCCGATACGCAGTATTTT
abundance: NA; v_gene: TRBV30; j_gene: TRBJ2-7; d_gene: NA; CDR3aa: CACLKDSSYEQYF; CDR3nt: TGTGCCTGTCTTAAGGACAGCTCCTACGAGCAGTACTTC
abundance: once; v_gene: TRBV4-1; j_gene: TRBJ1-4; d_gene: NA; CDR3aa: CASSHRTYDEKLFF; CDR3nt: TGCGCCAGCAGCCACCGGACATACGATGAAAAACTGTTTTTT
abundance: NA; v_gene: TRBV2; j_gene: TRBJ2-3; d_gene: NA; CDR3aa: CASSVSFSTDTQYF; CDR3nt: TGTGCCAGCAGTGTATCCTTTAGCACAGATACGCAGTATTTT
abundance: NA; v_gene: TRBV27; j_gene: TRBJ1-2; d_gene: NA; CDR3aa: CASSLLYPGDRGDYGYTF; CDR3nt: TGTGCCAGCAGTTTATTGTACCCCGGGGACCGCGGGGACTATGGCTACACCTTC
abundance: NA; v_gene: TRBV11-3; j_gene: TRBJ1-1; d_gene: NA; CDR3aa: CASSLGGGDTEAFF; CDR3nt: TGTGCCAGCAGCTTAGGGGGCGGTGACACTGAAGCTTTCTTT
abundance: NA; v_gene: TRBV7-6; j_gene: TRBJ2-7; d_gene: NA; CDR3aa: CASSPGRGKNEQYF; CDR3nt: TGTGCCAGCAGCCCAGGTAGGGGGAAAAACGAGCAGTACTTC
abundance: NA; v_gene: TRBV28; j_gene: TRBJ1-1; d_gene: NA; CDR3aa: CASSLGRNTEAFF; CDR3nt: TGTGCCAGCAGTTTAGGCAGGAACACTGAAGCTTTCTTT
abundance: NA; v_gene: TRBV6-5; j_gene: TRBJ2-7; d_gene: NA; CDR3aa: CASSTDSSYEQYF; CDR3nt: TGTGCCAGCAGTACGGACAGCTCCTACGAGCAGTACTTC
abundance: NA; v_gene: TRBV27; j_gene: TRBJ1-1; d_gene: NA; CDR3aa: CASSFHGETEAFF; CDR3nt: TGTGCCAGCAGTTTTCACGGGGAAACTGAAGCTTTCTTT
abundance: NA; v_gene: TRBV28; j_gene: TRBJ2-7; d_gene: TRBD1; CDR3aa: CASSPGQGAWYEQYF; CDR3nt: TGTGCCAGCAGCCCCGGACAGGGGGCGTGGTACGAGCAGTACTTC
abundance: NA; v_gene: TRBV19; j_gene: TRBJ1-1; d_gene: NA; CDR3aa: CASSTARGLSEAFF; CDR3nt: TGTGCCAGTAGTACGGCTAGGGGATTGTCTGAAGCTTTCTTT
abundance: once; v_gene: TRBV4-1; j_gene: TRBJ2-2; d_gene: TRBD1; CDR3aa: CASSQGTGVGELFF; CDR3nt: TGCGCCAGCAGCCAAGGGACAGGGGTCGGGGAGCTGTTTTTT
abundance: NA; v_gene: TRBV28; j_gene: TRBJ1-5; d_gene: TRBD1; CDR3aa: CASSPTGGINQPQHF; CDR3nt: TGTGCCAGCAGCCCCACAGGGGGTATCAATCAGCCCCAGCATTTT
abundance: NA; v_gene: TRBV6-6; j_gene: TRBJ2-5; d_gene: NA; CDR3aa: CASTEGSWETQYF; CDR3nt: TGTGCCAGCACGGAGGGAAGTTGGGAGACCCAGTACTTC
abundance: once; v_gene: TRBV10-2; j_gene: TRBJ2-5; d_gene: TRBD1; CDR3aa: CASSDPPPQGGQETQYF; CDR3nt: TGCGCCAGCAGTGACCCTCCCCCACAGGGGGGACAAGAGACCCAGTACTTC
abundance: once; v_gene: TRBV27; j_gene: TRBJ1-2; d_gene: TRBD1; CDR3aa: CASSFRTGYGYTF; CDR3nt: TGTGCCAGCAGTTTTCGGACAGGGTATGGCTACACCTTC
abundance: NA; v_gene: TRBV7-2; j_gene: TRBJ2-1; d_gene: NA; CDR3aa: CASSFFRGPYNEQFF; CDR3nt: TGTGCCAGCAGCTTCTTCAGGGGTCCCTACAATGAGCAGTTCTTC
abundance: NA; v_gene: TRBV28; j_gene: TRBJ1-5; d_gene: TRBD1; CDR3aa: CASSSGTGDNQPQHF; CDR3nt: TGTGCCAGCAGCTCCGGGACAGGGGACAATCAGCCCCAGCATTTT
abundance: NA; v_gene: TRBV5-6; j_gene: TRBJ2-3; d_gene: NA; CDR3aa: CASSLTDTQYF; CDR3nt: TGTGCCAGCAGCCTGACAGATACGCAGTATTTT
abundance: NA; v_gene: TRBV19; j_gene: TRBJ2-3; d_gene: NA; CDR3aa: CASGTASTDTQYF; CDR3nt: TGTGCCAGTGGTACCGCGAGCACAGATACGCAGTATTTT
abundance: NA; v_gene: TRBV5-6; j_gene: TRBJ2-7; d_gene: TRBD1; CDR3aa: CASSLVGQGAYEQYF; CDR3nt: TGTGCCAGCAGCTTGGTCGGCCAGGGGGCCTACGAGCAGTACTTC
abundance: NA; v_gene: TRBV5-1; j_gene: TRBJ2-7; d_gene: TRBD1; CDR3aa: CASSSRQGDSYEQYF; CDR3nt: TGCGCCAGCAGCTCTCGACAGGGAGACTCCTACGAGCAGTACTTC
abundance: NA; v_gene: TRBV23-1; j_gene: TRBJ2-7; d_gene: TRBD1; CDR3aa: CATSGDRGLSEQYF; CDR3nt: TGCGCCACCTCAGGGGACAGGGGCTTAAGCGAGCAGTACTTC
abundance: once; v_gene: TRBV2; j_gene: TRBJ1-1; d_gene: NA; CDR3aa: CASSGQANTEAFF; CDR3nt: TGTGCCAGCAGTGGACAGGCGAACACTGAAGCTTTCTTT